This T cell receptor (beta chain) derives from a study of blood T cell repertoires in COVID-19. Profiling relied on immunoSEQ multiplex PCR, and the TCRdb table lists in-frame clones only, not all of them. The table shows 140,000 or so clones, with roughly 82% occurring only once. This clonotype was sampled from a man aged 60 to 69 with active or convalescent COVID-19. Input material: peripheral blood.

The CDR3 reads CASKGTGVNYGYTF. Written as DNA, the CDR3 is TGTGCCAGCAAGGGGACAGGGGTTAACTATGGCTACACCTTC. V usage is TRBV21-1 and J usage is TRBJ1-2; TRBD1, the D gene given by the table, was not confirmed from the DNA. TRBV21-1 is deemed a pseudogene. This CDR3 has 14 amino acids.